Below are 13 T cell receptor beta chains sequenced from a single sample in a study of regulatory T cells in long-lasting Graves disease. Stated time point: newly diagnosed GD, antithyroid drugs for less than 3 months. PBMC RNA served as the TCR library source. For TCR beta, libraries came from iRepertoire HTBI primers and Arm-PCR of CDR3 regions. A single record per CDR3 protein comes from TCRdb applying MiXCR to the multiplex PCR reads. The sample holds 350,000 to 500,000 distinct CDR3 sequences, 14% seen once. The data were also submitted as part of a second study, on T cells in Graves' hyperthyroidism and ophthalmopathy.

Here the sequenced sample was peripheral blood mononuclear cells (PBMCs), taken at new diagnosis, from a patient treated with antithyroid drugs. Receptors originate from a woman between 50 and 59 years old with Graves disease.

This clonotype has at least ten counts. The chain couples TRBV28 to TRBJ2-3; D perhaps matches TRBD1 (5 bases). The CDR3 totals 14 residues. V was clipped by 6 bases and J by 0 bases, with 10 bases between them. Germline CDR1 MDHEN, CDR2 SYDVKM. The CDR3 bases are TGTGCCAGCAGCGTAGCAGGGAGCACAGATACGCAGTATTTT. Its protein product is CASSVAGSTDTQYF.

With respect to this clonotype: This may arise from a read error, as a much more abundant clone is one base away. The chain joins TRBV6-5 to TRBJ2-5, with 7 bases lining up with TRBD1. Germline values: CDR1 MNHEY, CDR2 SVGAGI. The ends lost 4 bases at V and 4 bases at J; junction bases unmatched: 12. CDR3 size: 16 residues. The CDR3 loop is CASSSRQGFPRETQYF. The CDR3 DNA is TGTGCCAGCAGTTCCAGACAGGGTTTTCCCCGAGAGACCCAGTACTTC.

This clonotype was seen repeatedly, ten times or more. This chain uses TRBV2 with TRBJ1-5; D gene uncertain. Trimming removed 2 bases at V and 3 bases at J, with 8 bases between. Germline CDR1 SNHLY, CDR2 FYNNEI. The CDR3 is made up of 14 amino acids. The CDR3 sequence: CASSEIRYNQPQHF. The CDR3 nucleotides are TGTGCCAGCAGTGAAATCAGGTACAATCAGCCCCAGCATTTT.

The chain carries TRBV7-2 and TRBJ1-4, with a weak D call TRBD1 (6 bases). The CDR3 loop spans 15 amino acids. The V end was cut by 4 bases, the J end by 5 bases, with 14 bases between. The germline CDR1 and CDR2 sequences are SGHTA and FQGNSA. The CDR3 reads CASSWTSGQNEKLFF. As DNA, the CDR3 is TGTGCCAGCAGCTGGACGTCGGGACAAAATGAAAAACTGTTTTTT.

The V and J genes are TRBV6-2 or TRBV6-3 and TRBJ2-3, with 10 bases matching TRBD2. V lost 0 bases, J lost 7 bases, and 13 bases stayed unmatched. There are 18 residues in the CDR3. Germline V lookup: CDR1 MNHEY, CDR2 SVGEGT. The CDR3 nucleotides are TGTGCCAGCAGTTACTCGGTTTGGGCAGCGGGAGGGGGAAATACGCAGTATTTT. Amino acids: CASSYSVWAAGGGNTQYF.

This clonotype was seen ten or more times. This chain's CDR3 is CASSVGGTEAFF. Written as DNA, the CDR3 is TGTGCCAGCAGCGTCGGGGGCACTGAAGCTTTCTTT. V and J are TRBV7-9 and TRBJ1-1; tentatively, D is TRBD1 (5 bases). The length of the CDR3 is 12 residues. Trimming left V 5 bases short and J 4 bases short, with 8 bases between. The germline gives CDR1 SEHNR, CDR2 FQNEAQ (reference sequence).

This clonotype was recorded at least ten times. The rearrangement uses TRBV20-1 and TRBJ2-1, with 9 bases matching TRBD2. CDR1 DFQATT and CDR2 SNEGSKA come from the germline V gene (reference sequence). J lost 3 bases, V lost 6 bases, and 12 bases had no gene match. This CDR3 is 16 amino acids long. CDR3 sequence: CSAIPPGLAFYNEQFF. CDR3 DNA sequence: TGCAGTGCCATTCCTCCCGGACTAGCGTTCTACAATGAGCAGTTCTTC.

This clonotype was recorded many times. The CDR3 here is CASSPRDSRGYNEQFF. The CDR3 DNA follows: TGTGCCAGCAGCCCCCGGGACTCAAGAGGGTACAATGAGCAGTTCTTC. This sequence joins TRBV11-2 and TRBJ2-1; a possible D gene is TRBD2 (6 bases). CDR3 size: 16 residues. V lost 5 bases and J 4 bases, leaving 18 bases between the germline ends. Germline V gene data show CDR1 as SGHAT and CDR2 as FQNNGV.

There are many counts of this clonotype. V gene TRBV7-9 combines with J gene TRBJ2-2; D is undetermined. Per the germline V gene, CDR1 is SEHNR and CDR2 is FQNEAQ (reference sequence). Trimming removed 1 base from V and 5 bases from J, with 8 bases in between. The CDR3 is 14 residues long. The CDR3 DNA reads TGTGCCAGCAGCTTAGGCGGTTTAACCGGGGAGCTGTTTTTT. Translated: CASSLGGLTGELFF. The full variable domain, in which reference TRBV7-9 and TRBJ2-2 provide the parts outside the CDR3, is DTGVSQNPRHKITKRGQNVTFRCDPISEHNRLYWYRQTLGQGPEFLTYFQNEAQLEKSRLLSDRFSAERPKGSFSTLEIQRTEQGDSAMYLCASSLGGLTGELFFGEGSRLTVL.

This clonotype was observed at least ten times. V usage is TRBV20-1 and J usage is TRBJ2-5; 8 bases fit TRBD1. Germline V gene sequence: CDR1 DFQATT, CDR2 SNEGSKA (reference sequence). The V segment lost 8 bases and the J segment 1 base; nucleotides outside the gene matches: 12. The length of the CDR3 is 15 residues. The CDR3 bases are TGCAGTTCCCTCCTCATGACAGGGGCCCAAGAGACCCAGTACTTC. It specifies CSSLLMTGAQETQYF.

This clonotype was seen only a few times. The gene calls are TRBV7-9 and TRBJ2-1; D might be TRBD2 (5 bases). The germline CDR1 and CDR2 sequences are SEHNR and FQNEAQ (reference sequence). The CDR3 has 17 residues. Deletions cut 4 bases from V and 2 bases from J, with 18 bases between. The chain's CDR3 is CASSWRFLARPYNEQFF. The CDR3 DNA follows: TGTGCCAGCAGCTGGAGGTTTCTAGCTCGGCCCTACAATGAGCAGTTCTTC. Full variable domain (rest looked up from reference TRBV7-9 and TRBJ2-1): DTGVSQNPRHKITKRGQNVTFRCDPISEHNRLYWYRQTLGQGPEFLTYFQNEAQLEKSRLLSDRFSAERPKGSFSTLEIQRTEQGDSAMYLCASSWRFLARPYNEQFFGPGTRLTVL.

The table lists this clonotype with many counts. This sequence joins TRBV20-1 and TRBJ2-7; 8 bases line up with TRBD1. The V and J ends lost 4 bases and 1 base, in that order; junction bases with no gene match: 6. The CDR3 is 14 amino acids. Germline values: CDR1 DFQATT, CDR2 SNEGSKA (reference sequence). The CDR3 DNA reads TGCAGTGCTATACACCGGGACAGGTCCTACGAGCAGTACTTC. Translated, it gives CSAIHRDRSYEQYF.

This clonotype showed up many times. The CDR3 spells CASRAGLETQYF. Here the CDR3 DNA reads TGTGCCAGCAGGGCGGGCCTGGAGACCCAGTACTTC. The V and J genes are TRBV28 and TRBJ2-5; TRBD2 is a possible D gene (5 bases). V lost 6 bases and J 5 bases, leaving 10 bases between the germline ends. Looked up from germline, CDR1 is MDHEN and CDR2 is SYDVKM. CDR3 length: 12 amino acids.